A single sample is the source of the 23 T cell receptor beta chains below, sequenced in a study of blood T cell repertoires in COVID-19 (dated by TCRdb to the early 2020s). The protocol used for the library was the immunoSEQ multiplex PCR assay. TCRdb took this table from immuneACCESS and kept in-frame rearrangements with V and J called. Such tables lack part of the clones; where checked against another copy, unresolved V genes explain under half of the gap, and the rest is unexplained. In this sample the table shows 200,000 to 250,000 clones, 82% of which occur a single time. The ten top clones hold about 3.6% of the sample. Sequenced sample: peripheral blood. All receptors come from an elderly woman with acute or convalescent COVID-19.

The chain combines TRBV24-1 with TRBJ2-1; 10 nucleotides align to TRBD2. V shed 5 bases, J shed 7 bases, and the junction held 7 bases outside the gene matches. The CDR3 runs to 15 residues. The V gene's germline CDR1 is KGHDR and CDR2 SFDVKD. CDR3 nucleotides: TGTGCCACCAGTGGGAGCGGGGGGGGGAAAAATGAGCAGTTCTTC. Its protein product is CATSGSGGGKNEQFF.

There are a few counts of this clone. The gene calls are TRBV7-2 and TRBJ1-5, with D maybe TRBD1 (6 bases). This CDR3 region has 14 residues. Deletions cut 5 bases from V and 7 bases from J, with 15 bases between. Per the germline V gene, CDR1 is SGHTA and CDR2 is FQGNSA. This chain's CDR3 is CASSLKGVRQPQHF. The DNA of the CDR3 is TGTGCCAGCAGCCTAAAGGGGGTCCGGCAGCCCCAGCATTTT.

The rearrangement links TRBV7-9 to TRBJ1-4; 9 nucleotides line up with TRBD1. The germline V gene has CDR1 SEHNR and CDR2 FQNEAQ (reference sequence). V lost 1 base, J lost 8 bases, and 2 bases stayed unmatched. The CDR3 spans 14 residues. CDR3 sequence (DNA): TGTGCCAGCAGCTTAGGAACAGGGGGCGAAAAACTGTTTTTT. It translates to CASSLGTGGEKLFF.

This chain links TRBV6-5 with TRBJ1-1; TRBD1 might be the D (5 bases). Between the trimmed V and J ends, which lost 7 bases and 4 bases, there was a span of 16 bases. Germline assignment: CDR1 MNHEY and CDR2 SVGAGI. The CDR3 loop spans 14 amino acids. In nucleotides, the CDR3 is TGTGCCAGCATTCGGGGGGAGGGGAGCACTGAAGCTTTCTTT. Protein product: CASIRGEGSTEAFF.

This clone is a singleton in its sample. The chain is built from TRBV6-2 or TRBV6-3 and TRBJ1-1, with D possibly matching TRBD1 (5 bases). This CDR3 contains 15 residues. V was shortened by 4 bases and J by 2 bases, with 14 bases between the two germline ends. In germline, CDR1 is MNHEY, CDR2 SVGEGT. The CDR3: CASSFRGGTNTEAFF. DNA for the CDR3: TGTGCCAGCAGTTTCCGGGGGGGGACTAACACTGAAGCTTTCTTT.

The chain joins TRBV4-1 to TRBJ2-7; D possibly corresponds to TRBD1 (5 bases). The CDR3 consists of 15 residues. The germline CDR1 and CDR2 sequences are MGHRA and YSYEKL. V was trimmed by 1 base and J by 1 base, leaving 11 bases between them. For the CDR3, the DNA is TGCGCCAGCAGCCAAGGGACATCCCAGTCCTACGAGCAGTACTTC. It is translated as CASSQGTSQSYEQYF.

This sequence joins TRBV3-1 (or the pseudogene TRBV3-2) and TRBJ2-7; possibly TRBD1 for D (5 bases). The CDR3 loop spans 11 amino acids. With 7 bases removed from V and 1 base from J, the gap between germline ends came to 5 bases. CDR1 is LGHDT and CDR2 is YNNKEL in the germline V gene (reference sequence). The CDR3 is CASKGSYEQYF. CDR3 coding DNA: TGTGCCAGCAAGGGGTCCTACGAGCAGTACTTC.

V usage is TRBV4-1 and J usage is TRBJ1-1; no definite D call. The CDR3 spans 15 residues. V lost 1 base and J 5 bases, leaving 14 bases between the germline ends. Looked up from germline, CDR1 is MGHRA and CDR2 is YSYEKL. CDR3 nucleotides: TGCGCCAGCAGCCAAGTGCGGGGTAGTAGGACTGAAGCTTTCTTT. Its protein product is CASSQVRGSRTEAFF.

The rearrangement joins TRBV6-6 to TRBJ1-2; D remains ambiguous. The V gene's germline CDR1 is MNHNY and CDR2 SVGAGI (reference sequence). The CDR3 length is 14 residues. Trimming stripped 4 bases from V and 5 bases from J, with 14 bases between. CDR3 protein: CASSFAGSRYGYTF. Here the CDR3 DNA reads TGTGCCAGCAGTTTCGCCGGGAGTAGATATGGCTACACCTTC.

The J gene is TRBJ2-3, the V gene TRBV6-5; D might be TRBD1 (5 bases). The CDR3 consists of 13 residues. Germline V CDR1 and CDR2: MNHEY, SVGAGI. V dropped 6 bases and J dropped 3 bases, with 10 bases sitting between them. In DNA, the CDR3 is TGTGCCAGCAGGCCTTCAGGGACAGATACGCAGTATTTT. As protein: CASRPSGTDTQYF.

This rearrangement joins TRBV11-2 to TRBJ2-7; 8 bases line up with TRBD1. The V segment lost 0 bases and the J segment 0 bases; nucleotides outside the gene matches: 7. CDR3 length: 17 residues. Germline CDR1 reads SGHAT; CDR2 reads FQNNGV. CDR3 nucleotides: TGTGCCAGCAGCTTAGAGCGGACAGGGATGGGCTCCTACGAGCAGTACTTC. It codes for CASSLERTGMGSYEQYF.

This clone appeared a single time. The chain couples TRBV9 to TRBJ1-4; no definite D call. Trimming removed 3 bases from V and 5 bases from J, with 20 bases in between. Germline V gene data show CDR1 as SGDLS and CDR2 as YYNGEE. The CDR3 sequence is 17 residues long. The CDR3 DNA reads TGTGCCAGCAGCGGCACGGGCGCAGAACGAGGGAATGAAAAACTGTTTTTT. Translation: CASSGTGAERGNEKLFF.

This clone was counted a single time. The chain recombines TRBV11-2 with TRBJ2-2; 13 nucleotides agree with TRBD2. CDR1 and CDR2 (germline): SGHAT, FQNNGV. This CDR3 is built from 18 residues. V lost 6 bases, J lost 6 bases, and 13 bases stayed unmatched. The CDR3 sequence is CASSSYPPTSGGAGELFF. The DNA for the CDR3 is TGTGCCAGCAGTTCTTATCCCCCTACTAGCGGGGGGGCCGGGGAGCTGTTTTTT.

The chain has TRBV6-5 and TRBJ1-1; a possible D gene is TRBD1 (5 bases). Germline CDR1 and CDR2: MNHEY and SVGAGI. CDR3 length: 13 residues. Between the trimmed V and J ends, which lost 7 bases and 3 bases, there was a span of 12 bases. The CDR3 spells CASKEGSYTEAFF. The CDR3 DNA follows: TGTGCCAGCAAGGAGGGGTCCTACACTGAAGCTTTCTTT.

The V gene is TRBV4-1, the J gene TRBJ2-3; TRBD1 matches 7 bases. Germline lookup yields CDR1 MGHRA and CDR2 YSYEKL. V lost 1 base and J lost 2; bases outside the gene matches: 6. The CDR3 spans 16 residues. The CDR3 DNA reads TGCGCCAGCAGCCAAGTAGAACAGGGGCTCACAGATACGCAGTATTTT. Translation: CASSQVEQGLTDTQYF.

The J gene is TRBJ2-5, the V gene TRBV13; TRBD1 matches at 11 bases. V was pared by 3 bases and J by 5 bases, with 5 bases of the junction left unmatched. From germline, CDR1 is PRHDT and CDR2 FYEKMQ (reference sequence). This CDR3 is built from 15 residues. The CDR3: CASSFGQGAGETQYF. CDR3 coding DNA: TGTGCCAGCAGCTTCGGACAGGGGGCGGGTGAGACCCAGTACTTC.

V usage is TRBV6-2 or TRBV6-3 and J usage is TRBJ1-1; D call uncertain. The CDR3 is made up of 13 amino acids. Germline V gives CDR1 MNHEY, CDR2 SVGEGT. The V end was cut by 5 bases, the J end by 4 bases, with 11 bases between. CDR3 nucleotide sequence: TGTGCCAGCAGTACTCCGGTGAGCACTGAAGCTTTCTTT. Amino acids: CASSTPVSTEAFF.

V and J are TRBV6-5 and TRBJ1-2, with D maybe TRBD1 (5 bases). This CDR3 is 16 amino acids long. Trimming took off 1 base at V and 8 bases at J, with 20 bases between the two ends. Per the germline V gene, CDR1 is MNHEY and CDR2 is SVGAGI. The CDR3 protein is CASSYFGGGERYGYTF. CDR3 bases: TGTGCCAGCAGTTACTTTGGGGGAGGAGAACGGTACGGCTACACCTTC.

The chain has TRBV13 and TRBJ1-2, with 10 bases identical to TRBD1. V lost 5 bases and J lost 2; bases outside the gene matches: 5. The germline V gene has CDR1 PRHDT and CDR2 FYEKMQ (reference sequence). This CDR3 comprises 15 residues. The CDR3 region is CASSLRTGGNYGYTF. Here the CDR3 DNA reads TGTGCCAGCAGCCTGCGGACAGGGGGGAACTATGGCTACACCTTC. The complete variable domain, with remaining parts taken from reference TRBV13 and TRBJ1-2, reads AAGVIQSPRHLIKEKRETATLKCYPIPRHDTVYWYQQGPGQDPQFLISFYEKMQSDKGSIPDRFSAQQFSDYHSELNMSSLELGDSALYFCASSLRTGGNYGYTFGSGTRLTVV.

The CDR3: CASTPTGGGNQPQHF. CDR3 bases: TGTGCCAGCACCCCGACAGGGGGAGGCAATCAGCCCCAGCATTTT. The gene calls are TRBV5-4 and TRBJ1-5; TRBD1 aligns across 9 bases. Germline values: CDR1 SGHNT, CDR2 YYREEE (reference sequence). The CDR3 consists of 15 residues. Trimming took 6 bases from V and 2 from J; bases not matched to a gene: 6.

The chain carries TRBV2 and TRBJ1-2; 8 positions match TRBD1. Germline assignment: CDR1 SNHLY and CDR2 FYNNEI. Germline trimming cut 5 bases from V and 7 bases from J; bases unmatched to any gene: 9. The CDR3 contains 14 residues. The CDR3 region has the DNA TGTGCCAGCAGTCGGACAGGGAACCCCTCTGGCTACACCTTC. Protein sequence: CASSRTGNPSGYTF.

The chain is built from TRBV6-1 and TRBJ2-2, with 8 bases identical to TRBD1. From germline, CDR1 is MNHNS and CDR2 SASEGT. After removal of 2 bases from V and 8 bases from J, the junction contained 7 bases not matched to a gene. This CDR3 is 15 amino acids long. The CDR3 nucleotides are TGTGCCAGCAGTGAAATCCGGACAGGGAAGGGGGAGCTGTTTTTT. Translation gives CASSEIRTGKGELFF.

This clone turned up a few times. The chain uses TRBV13 and TRBJ2-4; D is perhaps TRBD2 (5 bases). V gave up 4 bases and J gave up 8 bases, with 15 bases separating them. Germline-derived CDR1 and CDR2 are PRHDT and FYEKMQ (reference sequence). The CDR3 is 14 amino acids. CDR3 in DNA: TGTGCCAGCAGCTGGGCCATGGCCGGGGACATTCAGTACTTC. This gives the protein CASSWAMAGDIQYF.